The rows below give T cell receptor beta chains drawn from one sample of a study of cytomegalovirus exposure and HLA in healthy donors. Here immunoSEQ multiplex PCR was the method, and the copy in TCRdb shows in-frame clones only, minus some. This sample has approximately 200,000 clones; around 81% occur once, and the top ten carry around 2%. Sequencing used PBMCs. Receptors were obtained from a woman under 30 in good health and CMV-seropositive. Each CDR3 is given with its conserved first and last residue. A D gene is named only where the DNA matches it firmly. Part of the rows lack a size; the others show once, few, many or a class for expanded clones.

>TRBV30|-|-|TRBJ2-5
TGTGCCTGGAGTTCGTTCAACGAGGAGACCCAGTACTTC
CAWSSFNEETQYF
>TRBV7-6|-|TRBD1|TRBJ2-3
TGTGCCAGCACCTCAGACAGGGAACCAGATACGCAGTATTTT
CASTSDREPDTQYF
>TRBV10-2|-|TRBD1|TRBJ2-7
TGCGCCAGCAGAAACCAGGACAGGGCGCCGTTATACGAGCAGTACTTC
CASRNQDRAPLYEQYF
>TRBV7-8|-|TRBD2|TRBJ2-5
TGTGCCAGCAGCAAAAGCGGGGGGGAACAAGAGACCCAGTACTTC
CASSKSGGEQETQYF
>TRBV6-5|once|-|TRBJ1-1
TGTGCCAGCAGGATCGGTAGTATGAACACTGAAGCTTTCTTT
CASRIGSMNTEAFF
>TRBV5-1|few|TRBD2|TRBJ2-2
TGCGCCAGCAGCTCCGGGACTATCAACACCGGGGAGCTGTTTTTT
CASSSGTINTGELFF
>TRBV13|-|TRBD1|TRBJ2-3
TGTGCCAGCAGCCTAATCTCAGGGACAGGGCGAGATACGCAGTATTTT
CASSLISGTGRDTQYF
>TRBV9|-|-|TRBJ2-7
TGTGCCAGCAGCCCCGCAGCGGATACCTACGAGCAGTACTTC
CASSPAADTYEQYF
>TRBV5-6|-|-|TRBJ1-2
TGTGCCAGCAGCTTACAAAGCGCGGAAGCTAACTATGGCTACACCTTC
CASSLQSAEANYGYTF
>TRBV7-7|-|TRBD2|TRBJ2-3
TGTGCTAGCAGTCAACTAGCGGGGGCTAGCACAGATACGCAGTATTTT
CASSQLAGASTDTQYF
>TRBV5-6|-|TRBD1|TRBJ1-1
TGTGCCAGCAGCTTGGGCGCAGGGGGCTGGTTGGGTACTGAAGCTTTCTTT
CASSLGAGGWLGTEAFF
>TRBV6-5|-|TRBD1|TRBJ2-5
TGTGCCAGCAGTTACGCGATCGACAGGGGGGAGACCCAGTACTTC
CASSYAIDRGETQYF
>TRBV4-3|once|-|TRBJ2-2
TGCGCCAGCAGCCAAGATACATGGAAGGGGCCCACCGGGGAGCTGTTTTTT
CASSQDTWKGPTGELFF
>TRBV5-4|-|-|TRBJ2-7
TGTGCCAGCAGACAGGGTCCCTACGAGCAGTACTTC
CASRQGPYEQYF
>TRBV27|-|TRBD2|TRBJ2-3
TGTGCCAGCAAAACAGCGGGGAACACAGATACGCAGTATTTT
CASKTAGNTDTQYF
>TRBV6-4|-|-|TRBJ1-5
TGTGCCAGCAGTGTGACAGAAAATCAGCCCCAGCATTTT
CASSVTENQPQHF
>TRBV9|-|-|TRBJ2-2
TGTGCCAGCAGCGTAATGGGGGCCGCGTACACCGGGGAGCTGTTTTTT
CASSVMGAAYTGELFF
>TRBV18|-|-|TRBJ2-1
TGTGCCAGCTCACTAGTCATTAGCTCCTACAATGAGCAGTTCTTC
CASSLVISSYNEQFF
>TRBV9|-|-|TRBJ1-5
TGTGCCAGCAGCGTAGATCCGCAGGGCGATCAGCCCCAGCATTTT
CASSVDPQGDQPQHF
>TRBV7-9|-|TRBD2|TRBJ2-4
TGTGCCAGCAGCTTGGGACTAGCGGGGAGGGGCATTCAGTACTTC
CASSLGLAGRGIQYF
>TRBV11-3|-|-|TRBJ2-3
TGTGCCAGCAGCCTGTATCGGGGGAGTCGCACAGATACGCAGTATTTT
CASSLYRGSRTDTQYF
>TRBV2|few|TRBD1|TRBJ1-2
TGTGCCAGCAGGGACGACAGGGAACTGAGGGGCTACACCTTC
CASRDDRELRGYTF
>TRBV6-1|-|TRBD2|TRBJ2-1
TGTGCCAGCAGTGGAACATGGGCGGGGGGGCTCAATGAGCAGTTCTTC
CASSGTWAGGLNEQFF
>TRBV6-5|-|TRBD1|TRBJ1-5
TGTGCCAGCAAGCAGGGGGACCAGCCCCAGCATTTT
CASKQGDQPQHF
>TRBV6-6|few|-|TRBJ1-6
TGTGCCAGCAGTTACTCGAACAGGAATAATTCACCCCTCCACTTT
CASSYSNRNNSPLHF
>TRBV11-1|few|-|TRBJ2-7
TGTGCCAGCAGCTTTTCATTGGCAGCGTCCTACGAGCAGTACTTC
CASSFSLAASYEQYF
>TRBV4-1|-|-|TRBJ2-5
TGCGCCAGCAGCCAAGTAGGAGGGGTAGAGACCCAGTACTTC
CASSQVGGVETQYF
>TRBV4-3|-|-|TRBJ1-6
TGCGCCAGCAGCCAACGGGACTACGAAAGCTCCTATAATTCACCCCTCCACTTT
CASSQRDYESSYNSPLHF
>TRBV7-7|once|TRBD2|TRBJ2-5
TGTGCTAGCAGCCCAGGACTAGCGGGGAAAGAGACCCAGTACTTC
CASSPGLAGKETQYF
>TRBV10-1|-|-|TRBJ2-5
TGCGCCAGCCACCCGGAGGCCCAGCAAGAGACCCAGTACTTC
CASHPEAQQETQYF
>TRBV6-1|-|TRBD1|TRBJ1-2
TGTGCCAGCAGTGCGACAGGGGGGGTCAACTATGGCTACACCTTC
CASSATGGVNYGYTF
>TRBV9|-|-|TRBJ1-1
TGTGCCAGCAGCGCCGGCGGGGGGAACACTGAAGCTTTCTTT
CASSAGGGNTEAFF
>TRBV27|-|TRBD1|TRBJ2-7
TGTGCCAGCAGTTTAGCAGGGGGATACGAGCAGTACTTC
CASSLAGGYEQYF
>TRBV11-3|-|TRBD1|TRBJ1-6
TGTGCCAGACTACCTTCAATCCTGTCCGGACAGGGCTATAATTCACCCCTCCACTTT
CARLPSILSGQGYNSPLHF
>TRBV15|-|TRBD1|TRBJ2-3
TGTGCCACCAGACCGGGACAGTCAGATACGCAGTATTTT
CATRPGQSDTQYF
>TRBV7-2|-|-|TRBJ1-2
TGTGCCAGCAGCCTGTCTCGGACAGACTATGGCTACACCTTC
CASSLSRTDYGYTF
>TRBV15|-|TRBD1|TRBJ2-2
TGTGCCACCAGCCCAGACCACGACAGGGTGTCCGGGGAGCTGTTTTTT
CATSPDHDRVSGELFF
>TRBV10-3|-|TRBD1|TRBJ1-1
TGTGCCATCGGTCCCAGACAGGGGCCTGAAGCTTTCTTT
CAIGPRQGPEAFF
>TRBV5-6|-|-|TRBJ2-3
TGTGCCAGCAGCTTGTTCCCTCGGGGCACAGATACGCAGTATTTT
CASSLFPRGTDTQYF
>TRBV28|-|TRBD1|TRBJ1-2
TGTGCCAGCAGTTTACCCGGGACAGGGTATGGCTACACCTTC
CASSLPGTGYGYTF
>TRBV5-5|-|TRBD1|TRBJ2-7
TGTGCCAGCAGCTTGGAAGGACAGGGCTACGAGCAGTACTTC
CASSLEGQGYEQYF
>TRBV2|-|TRBD1|TRBJ2-5
TGTGCCAGCAGTCGGGACAGGGGGAGAGGGGAGACCCAGTACTTC
CASSRDRGRGETQYF
>TRBV9|-|-|TRBJ2-2
TGTGCCAGCAGCGTAGCTCCAGGGGCGGAGGACACCGGGGAGCTGTTTTTT
CASSVAPGAEDTGELFF